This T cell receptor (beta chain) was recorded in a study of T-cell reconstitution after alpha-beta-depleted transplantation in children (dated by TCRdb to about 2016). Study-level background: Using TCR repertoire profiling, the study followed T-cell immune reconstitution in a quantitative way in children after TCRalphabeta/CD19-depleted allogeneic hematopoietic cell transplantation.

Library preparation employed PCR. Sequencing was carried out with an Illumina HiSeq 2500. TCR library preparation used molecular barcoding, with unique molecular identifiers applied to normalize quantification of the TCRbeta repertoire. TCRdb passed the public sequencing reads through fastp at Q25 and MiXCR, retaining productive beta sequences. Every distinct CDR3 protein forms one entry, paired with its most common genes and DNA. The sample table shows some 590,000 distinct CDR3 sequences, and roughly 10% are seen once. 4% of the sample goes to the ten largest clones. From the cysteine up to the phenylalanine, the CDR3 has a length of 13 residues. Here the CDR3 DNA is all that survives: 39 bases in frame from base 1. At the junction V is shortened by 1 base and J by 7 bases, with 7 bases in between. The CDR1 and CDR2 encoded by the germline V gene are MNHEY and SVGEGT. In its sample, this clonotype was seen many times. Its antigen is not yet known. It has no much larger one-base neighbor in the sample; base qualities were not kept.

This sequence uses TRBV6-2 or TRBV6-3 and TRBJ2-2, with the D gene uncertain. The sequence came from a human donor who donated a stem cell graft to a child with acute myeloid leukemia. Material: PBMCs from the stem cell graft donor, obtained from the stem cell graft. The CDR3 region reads CASSYYDLGELFF. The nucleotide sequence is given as TGTGCCAGCAGTTACTACGACCTCGGGGAGCTGTTTTTT.